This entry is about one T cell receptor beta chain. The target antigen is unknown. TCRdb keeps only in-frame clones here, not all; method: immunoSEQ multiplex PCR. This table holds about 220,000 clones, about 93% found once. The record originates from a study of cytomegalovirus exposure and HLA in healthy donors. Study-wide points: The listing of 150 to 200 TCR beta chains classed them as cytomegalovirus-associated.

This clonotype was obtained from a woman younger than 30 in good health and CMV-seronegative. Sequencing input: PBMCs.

DNA for the CDR3: TGTGCCAGCAGCGTAGGTTTTGGGCCCACTGAAGCTTTCTTT. Its translation: CASSVGFGPTEAFF. The V and J genes are TRBV9 and TRBJ1-1; D gene unclear. The CDR3 has 14 residues. The germline gives CDR1 SGDLS, CDR2 YYNGEE. The V gene lost 0 bases and the J gene lost 4 bases, with 10 bases spanning the gap.